The clone carrying this TCR beta chain was counted once. The assay was immunoSEQ multiplex PCR, and TCRdb's table has in-frame clones only and misses some. The data show over 1.4 million clones, around 97% seen once. CDR1 and CDR2 (germline): SGHVS, FQNEAQ. V lost 4 bases, J lost 4 bases, and 23 bases lay in between. The CDR3 spans 18 residues. The investigators split CD4+ cells into a CD45RA+ naive subset and a CD45RA-negative memory subset. The sample originates from a study of shared clonotypes between healthy human individuals. Study information: Three plates were used per donor for CD4 naive, three for CD4 memory, two for CD8 naive and one for CD8 memory.

The sequence derives from a man between 25 and 39 years old in good health. The chain is built from TRBV7-8 and TRBJ1-5; D may be TRBD1 (5 bases). Sequencing was done on a sample of naive CD4+ T cells sorted from blood. The subset: CD45RA+ positively selected. CDR3 in amino acids: CASSWTHRGMESNQPQHF. The CDR3 nucleotides are TGTGCCAGCAGCTGGACACATCGGGGTATGGAATCAAATCAGCCCCAGCATTTT.